This paragraph reports one TCR beta chain. The sample is drawn from a study of blood T cell repertoires in COVID-19. Profiled with immunoSEQ multiplex PCR; TCRdb holds only in-frame clones, not every one. Of tens of thousands of clones in the sample, about 81% were seen once. This CDR3 comprises 14 residues. Trimming left V 4 bases short and J 5 bases short, with 15 bases between. Germline V gene data show CDR1 as MDHEN and CDR2 as SYDVKM. The TCR was taken from a human donor in a cohort sampled during active COVID-19. The material sequenced was peripheral blood. The chain combines TRBV28 with TRBJ2-7, with unresolved D. CDR3 protein: CASSSPGARNEQYF. CDR3 in DNA: TGTGCCAGCAGTTCCCCAGGCGCCCGGAACGAGCAGTACTTC. Full variable domain (remainder filled in from reference TRBV28 and TRBJ2-7): DVKVTQSSRYLVKRTGEKVFLECVQDMDHENMFWYRQDPGLGLRLIYFSYDVKMKEKGDIPEGYSVSREKKERFSLILESASTNQTSMYLCASSSPGARNEQYFGPGTRLTVT.